The 19 T cell receptor beta chains below were found in one sample sequenced in a study of long-term antiretroviral therapy in people with HIV. Running of the v3.0 immunoSEQ assay took place at survey level. The assay was immunoSEQ multiplex PCR, and TCRdb's table has in-frame clones only and misses some. The table lists around 15,000 clones, about 89% of them singletons. Sequenced material: unsorted PBMCs, taken 0.6 years after starting antiretroviral therapy. These receptors all come from a woman between 40 and 55 years old with HIV.

V usage is TRBV11-3 and J usage is TRBJ1-2; D is uncertain. This CDR3 has 13 residues. The V gene lost 6 bases and the J gene lost 8 bases, with 16 bases spanning the gap. Germline-derived CDR1 and CDR2 are SGHNT and YENEEA. The CDR3 DNA is TGTGCCAGCAGATATAGACGGACCCGCGGCTACACCTTC. Its translation is CASRYRRTRGYTF.

The sample holds a few counts of this clone. V gene TRBV12-5 combines with J gene TRBJ1-2; possibly TRBD1 for D (5 bases). The V and J ends lost 3 bases and 4 bases respectively, with 15 bases between them. Germline CDR1 LGHNT, CDR2 FRNRAP. The CDR3 is 15 residues long. The CDR3 spells CASGLEGGVSYGYTF. The CDR3 region has the DNA TGTGCTAGTGGTTTAGAAGGAGGGGTAAGCTATGGCTACACCTTC.

The V gene is TRBV4-1, the J gene TRBJ2-3, with D possibly being TRBD1 (6 bases). The germline V gene has CDR1 MGHRA and CDR2 YSYEKL. The V end was cut by 6 bases, the J end by 2 bases, with 15 bases between. The CDR3 is 15 amino acids. The CDR3 loop is CASSLNRDNTDTQYF. CDR3 DNA: TGCGCCAGCAGTCTCAACCGGGACAACACAGATACGCAGTATTTT.

This clone was detected only once. V is TRBV5-1 and J is TRBJ1-2; D is undetermined. V was cut by 0 bases and J by 2 bases, with 17 bases left in between. The length of the CDR3 is 17 residues. Germline V gives CDR1 SGHRS, CDR2 YFSETQ. CDR3 nucleotide sequence: TGCGCCAGCAGCTTGGCCGATCCGCCCGGGATGAACTATGGCTACACCTTC. Amino acid sequence: CASSLADPPGMNYGYTF.

The count of this clone is one. The chain joins TRBV18 to TRBJ2-2; 11 bases agree with TRBD2. The CDR3 loop spans 16 amino acids. J lost 4 bases, V lost 2 bases, and 3 bases had no gene match. In germline, CDR1 is KGHSH, CDR2 LQKENI. The CDR3 spells CASSPGLAGRTGELFF. The CDR3 nucleotides read TGTGCCAGCTCACCAGGACTAGCGGGCCGCACCGGGGAGCTGTTTTTT.

For the CDR3, the DNA is TGTGCCAGCTCACCAGAGGGTGACATTCAGTACTTC. This codes for CASSPEGDIQYF. V and J are TRBV18 and TRBJ2-4, with TRBD2 as a possible D gene (5 bases). The V end lost 2 bases, the J end lost 8 bases, and 7 bases lay between the germline ends. Per the germline V gene, CDR1 is KGHSH and CDR2 is LQKENI. The CDR3 totals 12 residues. The entire variable domain, with the rest obtained from reference TRBV18 and TRBJ2-4, is as follows: NAGVMQNPRHLVRRRGQEARLRCSPMKGHSHVYWYRQLPEEGLKFMVYLQKENIIDESGMPKERFSAEFPKEGPSILRIQQVVRGDSAAYFCASSPEGDIQYFGAGTRLSVL.

A few counts support this clone. The gene calls are TRBV2 and TRBJ2-7; 7 bases align to TRBD1. There are 14 residues in the CDR3. The V and J ends lost 6 bases and 2 bases, in that order; junction bases with no gene match: 7. CDR1 and CDR2 from the germline V gene are SNHLY and FYNNEI. This CDR3 reads CASRAGTATYEQYF. DNA of the CDR3: TGTGCCAGCAGAGCTGGGACAGCTACCTACGAGCAGTACTTC.

The chain joins TRBV27 to TRBJ1-5; D remains ambiguous. The CDR3 totals 14 residues. Germline V lookup: CDR1 MNHEY, CDR2 SMNVEV (reference sequence). Trimming cost V 2 bases and J 0 bases, with 5 bases left between them. CDR3 sequence (DNA): TGTGCCAGCAGTTTAGGCTTTAGCAATCAGCCCCAGCATTTT. Translating it yields CASSLGFSNQPQHF.

This clone was picked up one time. This chain links TRBV18 with TRBJ2-5; 12 bases align to TRBD1. V was pared by 3 bases and J by 3 bases, with 2 bases of the junction left unmatched. The germline gives CDR1 KGHSH, CDR2 LQKENI. The CDR3 spans 15 residues. The CDR3 DNA sequence: TGTGCCAGCTCACCGGGGACAGGGGGCGAAGAGACCCAGTACTTC. Translating gives CASSPGTGGEETQYF.

The rearrangement joins TRBV4-3 to TRBJ1-1; D unresolved. The V gene lost 0 bases and the J gene lost 1 base, with 6 bases spanning the gap. The CDR3 has 14 residues. Germline V gene data show CDR1 as LGHNA and CDR2 as YSLEER. The CDR3 is CASSQEWQNTEAFF. CDR3 DNA: TGCGCCAGCAGCCAAGAATGGCAGAACACTGAAGCTTTCTTT.

The gene calls are TRBV29-1 and TRBJ2-3, with TRBD2 matching 9 bases. This CDR3 has 13 amino acids. The germline V gene has CDR1 SQVTM and CDR2 ANQGSEA. The CDR3 DNA reads TGCAGTAAGCTTGGCGGGGGGGCAGATACGCAGTATTTT. Amino acid sequence: CSKLGGGADTQYF.

J is TRBJ2-2 and V is TRBV5-4, with 12 positions matching TRBD2. Germline loops: CDR1 SGHNT, CDR2 YYREEE (reference sequence). The length of the CDR3 is 16 residues. The junction had 6 bases not matched to a gene; V was cut back by 3 bases and J by 6 bases. CDR3 residues: CASSSWTSGVAGELFF. DNA for the CDR3: TGTGCCAGCAGCTCATGGACTAGCGGGGTGGCCGGGGAGCTGTTTTTT.

This chain joins TRBV2 and TRBJ1-5; tentatively, D is TRBD1 (6 bases). This CDR3 has 14 residues. Trimming left V 6 bases short and J 7 bases short, with 16 bases between. Germline V lookup: CDR1 SNHLY, CDR2 FYNNEI. CDR3 region: CASRIQGGGQPQHF. DNA of the CDR3: TGTGCCAGCAGGATACAAGGGGGAGGCCAGCCCCAGCATTTT. The complete variable domain, with remaining parts taken from reference TRBV2 and TRBJ1-5, reads EPEVTQTPSHQVTQMGQEVILRCVPISNHLYFYWYRQILGQKVEFLVSFYNNEISEKSEIFDDQFSVERPDGSNFTLKIRSTKLEDSAMYFCASRIQGGGQPQHFGDGTRLSIL.

This chain joins TRBV7-9 and TRBJ1-1; D remains unclear. In germline, CDR1 is SEHNR, CDR2 FQNEAQ (reference sequence). This CDR3 comprises 14 residues. V was trimmed by 1 base and J by 1 base, leaving 7 bases between them. The CDR3 DNA reads as TGTGCCAGCAGCTTAGATGCAGAGAACACTGAAGCTTTCTTT. Residues: CASSLDAENTEAFF.

The chain combines TRBV9 with TRBJ2-1; TRBD1 matches 9 bases. Germline assignment: CDR1 SGDLS and CDR2 YYNGEE. This CDR3 contains 16 residues. V gave up 1 base and J gave up 3 bases; unmatched junction bases: 5. The CDR3 here is CASSVSGTGFYNEQFF. CDR3 nucleotides: TGTGCCAGCAGCGTATCCGGGACAGGGTTCTACAATGAGCAGTTCTTC.

Comment on this clone: An end of the junction differs from the germline gene, which may be a read error. Different DNA sequences within this sample yield the same CDR3. The chain employs TRBV6-9 and TRBJ2-2; D tentatively fits TRBD1 or TRBD2 (6 bases each). The CDR3 is 14 amino acids. CDR1 and CDR2 (germline): MNHGY, SVAAGI. This CDR3 reads CASSPGEDTGELFF. For the CDR3, the DNA is TGTGCCAGCTCTCCAGGGGAGGACACCGGGGAACTGTTTTTT.

The genes are TRBV21-1 and TRBJ2-7; TRBD1, the table's D call, was not compared with the DNA. TRBV21-1 is a pseudogene. The length of the CDR3 is 11 residues. CDR3 nucleotide sequence: TGTGCCAGCAGCTCCCGACAGGGTTTATACTTC. The encoded protein is CASSSRQGLYF.

V usage is TRBV5-1 and J usage is TRBJ2-5, with no clear D. Per the germline V gene, CDR1 is SGHRS and CDR2 is YFSETQ. The CDR3 runs to 14 residues. The germline V and J ends were trimmed by 3 bases and 1 base, with 10 bases remaining between them. CDR3 sequence: CASSSHNSQETQYF. As DNA, the CDR3 is TGCGCCAGCAGCTCCCATAACTCCCAAGAGACCCAGTACTTC.

This chain joins TRBV7-2 and TRBJ2-5, with 8 bases identical to TRBD1. The CDR3 contains 19 residues. Germline CDR1 SGHTA, CDR2 FQGNSA. The J segment lost 5 bases and the V segment lost 1 base, leaving 18 bases of the junction unmatched. CDR3 region: CASSLERVVAGGVFETQYF. CDR3 coding DNA: TGTGCCAGCAGCTTAGAGCGGGTAGTGGCAGGGGGCGTTTTTGAGACCCAGTACTTC.